This section outlines one T cell receptor beta chain sequence together with its context. Its antigen is not known. An equimolar mix of two oligonucleotides served as the beta constant-region primer for TRBC1 and TRBC2. Nested alpha and beta constant-region primers with the SP2 primer drove four PCR rounds on ligated cDNA. A single record per CDR3 protein comes from TCRdb applying MiXCR to the UMI-ligation and nested PCR reads. Among more than 100,000 distinct CDR3 sequences listed, 36% were seen once. The CDR3 totals 14 residues. V shed 7 bases and J shed 0 bases, with 12 bases lying between them. Germline V gene sequence: CDR1 SQVTM, CDR2 ANQGSEA. This specimen comes from a study of naive and memory T cell subsets. The study, taken as a whole, reports: Findings for naive and memory subsets could not be checked against ground truth.

Sequenced input: central memory CD4+ T cells from blood. The chain uses TRBV29-1 and TRBJ2-2; no clear D gene. This sequence originates from a human donor in good health. The DNA of the CDR3 is TGCAGCGCCCGGACGGACGCGAACACCGGGGAGCTGTTTTTT. Translating it yields CSARTDANTGELFF.